Presented here are 32 T cell receptor beta chains from one specimen sequenced in a study of T-cell reconstitution after alpha-beta-depleted transplantation in children. A TCRbeta library incorporating unique molecular identifiers was prepared. MiXCR, run by TCRdb on the PCR reads, gives a single entry per CDR3 protein. The sample has some 590,000 distinct CDR3 sequences, roughly 10% seen once. The specimen comprised PBMCs from the stem cell graft donor, sampled from the stem cell graft. The receptor set was obtained from a human donor who donated a stem cell graft to a child with acute myeloid leukemia.

This clonotype showed up just a few times. The chain has TRBV29-1 and TRBJ2-2; D tentatively reads TRBD1 or TRBD2 (6 bases each). Germline V lookup: CDR1 SQVTM, CDR2 ANQGSEA. This CDR3 has 14 residues. V was trimmed by 7 bases and J by 2 bases, leaving 14 bases between them. The CDR3 spells CSAAGHRNTGELFF. The CDR3 DNA reads TGCAGCGCCGCGGGACACAGAAACACCGGGGAGCTGTTTTTT.

The CDR3 sequence: CSAGGGGVGEQYF. CDR3 DNA: TGCAGTGCAGGGGGCGGAGGGGTAGGCGAGCAGTACTTC. This chain uses TRBV20-1 with TRBJ2-7; TRBD1 is a possible D gene (7 bases). The CDR3 is made up of 13 amino acids. CDR1 and CDR2 from the germline V gene are DFQATT and SNEGSKA (reference sequence). The ends were cut back, 6 bases at V and 6 bases at J, with 18 bases in the middle.

This clonotype was counted only a few times. The chain uses TRBV7-2 and TRBJ1-2; D possibly corresponds to TRBD1 (5 bases). The CDR3 extends over 16 amino acids. V was pared by 4 bases and J by 8 bases, with 23 bases between. Germline lookup yields CDR1 SGHTA and CDR2 FQGNSA. This chain's CDR3 is CASSSGLGASSSGYTF. CDR3 nucleotide sequence: TGTGCCAGCAGCTCCGGGCTTGGGGCTAGTTCTAGCGGCTACACCTTC.

This clonotype came up a few times. V and J are TRBV15 and TRBJ2-7, with D perhaps TRBD2 (5 bases). CDR3 length: 12 amino acids. Germline V gene data show CDR1 as LNHNV and CDR2 as YYDKDF (reference sequence). Trimming pared 5 bases from V and 4 bases from J, leaving 9 bases between. DNA for the CDR3: TGTGCCACCAGCCCCGGGATGTACGAGCAGTACTTC. Translating gives CATSPGMYEQYF. The full variable domain, with the rest looked up from reference TRBV15 and TRBJ2-7, is DAMVIQNPRYQVTQFGKPVTLSCSQTLNHNVMYWYQQKSSQAPKLLFHYYDKDFNNEADTPDNFQSRRPNTSFCFLDIRSPGLGDTAMYLCATSPGMYEQYFGPGTRLTVT.

This chain joins TRBV11-2 and TRBJ2-6, with 8 nucleotides matching TRBD1. Germline CDR1 is SGHAT and CDR2 is FQNNGV. V lost 4 bases, J lost 0 bases, and 11 bases stayed unmatched. This CDR3 region has 19 residues. Written as DNA, the CDR3 is TGTGCCAGCAGCTCGACAGGGGCCCTCATTGTCTCTGGGGCCAACGTCCTGACTTTC. Translating it yields CASSSTGALIVSGANVLTF.

This chain joins TRBV6-5 and TRBJ2-2, with 10 bases aligning to TRBD1. The CDR3 sequence is 16 residues long. The germline gives CDR1 MNHEY, CDR2 SVGAGI. Unmatched junction bases numbered 3, after V lost 2 bases and J lost 3 bases. CDR3 residues: CASSYRGQGYTGELFF. In nucleotides, the CDR3 is TGTGCCAGCAGTTACCGGGGACAGGGGTACACCGGGGAGCTGTTTTTT.

This clonotype has a count of ten or more. The CDR3 loop is CSVEGVPLSGNTIYF. The DNA for the CDR3 is TGCAGCGTTGAAGGGGTCCCCCTCTCTGGAAACACCATATATTTT. The chain is built from TRBV29-1 and TRBJ1-3; D call uncertain. Trimming removed 1 base from V and 0 bases from J, with 10 bases in between. Germline loops: CDR1 SQVTM, CDR2 ANQGSEA. The CDR3 extends over 15 amino acids. Full variable domain (rest looked up from reference TRBV29-1 and TRBJ1-3): SAVISQKPSRDICQRGTSLTIQCQVDSQVTMMFWYRQQPGQSLTLIATANQGSEATYESGFVIDKFPISRPNLTFSTLTVSNMSPEDSSIYLCSVEGVPLSGNTIYFGEGSWLTVV.

In its sample, this clonotype was seen many times. This chain joins TRBV25-1 and TRBJ2-4; tentative D call: TRBD2 (5 bases). Germline-derived CDR1 and CDR2 are MGHDK and SYGVNS. The CDR3 extends over 17 amino acids. Trimming shortened V by 3 bases and J by 6 bases, and 21 bases separated the two germline ends. CDR3 DNA: TGTGCCAGCAGTGACACTAAGACTGCACCCGCGGGAAACATTCAGTACTTC. Translation: CASSDTKTAPAGNIQYF.

This clonotype was found a few times. J is TRBJ1-1 and V is TRBV5-1, with 12 bases identical to TRBD1. Germline V gene lookup returns CDR1 SGHRS and CDR2 YFSETQ. V was clipped by 4 bases and J by 0 bases; unmatched bases: 4. This CDR3 region has 16 residues. Here the CDR3 reads CASSPGQGALNTEAFF. The CDR3 bases are TGCGCCAGCAGCCCGGGACAGGGGGCGTTGAACACTGAAGCTTTCTTT.

The V call is TRBV2, the J call TRBJ2-1; 7 nucleotides align to TRBD1. V was pared by 1 base and J by 6 bases, with 6 bases of the junction left unmatched. The germline CDR1 and CDR2 sequences are SNHLY and FYNNEI. CDR3 length: 15 amino acids. The CDR3 here is CASSEERGQGNEQFF. The CDR3 DNA reads as TGTGCCAGCAGTGAAGAAAGGGGGCAAGGCAATGAGCAGTTCTTC.

This clonotype has a handful of counts. This chain connects TRBV27 to TRBJ2-7; TRBD1 aligns across 7 bases. Germline assignment: CDR1 MNHEY and CDR2 SMNVEV (reference sequence). The CDR3 runs 12 residues. V shed 3 bases, J shed 6 bases, and the junction held 2 bases outside the gene matches. This CDR3 reads CASSFHRGEQYF. CDR3 nucleotides: TGTGCCAGCAGTTTTCACAGGGGCGAGCAGTACTTC.

The chain links TRBV10-3 to TRBJ1-1, with D maybe TRBD1 (5 bases). V lost 3 bases and J 5 bases, leaving 19 bases between the germline ends. CDR1 and CDR2 from the germline V gene are ENHRY and SYGVKD. The CDR3 is 16 residues long. This chain's CDR3 is CAISDLRRDRGTEAFF. The CDR3 nucleotides are TGTGCCATCAGTGATCTTCGCAGGGATAGGGGAACTGAAGCTTTCTTT.

The V and J genes are TRBV20-1 and TRBJ2-7; 9 nucleotides agree with TRBD2. The CDR3 has 15 amino acids. The V and J ends lost 5 bases and 6 bases, in that order; junction bases with no gene match: 14. Germline assignment: CDR1 DFQATT and CDR2 SNEGSKA (reference sequence). DNA for the CDR3: TGCAGTGCTTCCCAGACTAGCGGTCTTCATAGCGAGCAGTACTTC. Translated: CSASQTSGLHSEQYF.

This clonotype appeared many times. The chain joins TRBV12-3 or TRBV12-4 to TRBJ2-1, with 10 bases matching TRBD1. The CDR3 totals 16 residues. V lost 3 bases, J lost 4 bases, and 6 bases stayed unmatched. In DNA, the CDR3 is TGTGCCAGCAGTTTGCTTGGGACAGGGGTTTACAATGAGCAGTTCTTC. It yields the protein CASSLLGTGVYNEQFF.

Only a few counts were recorded for this clonotype. The chain has TRBV29-1 and TRBJ2-3; no clear D gene. Trimming removed 8 bases from V and 4 bases from J, with 10 bases in between. This CDR3 region has 11 residues. CDR1 and CDR2 from the germline V gene are SQVTM and ANQGSEA. The CDR3 here is CSTRHADTQYF. CDR3 bases: TGCAGCACCAGACACGCAGATACGCAGTATTTT.

The chain combines TRBV3-1 with TRBJ2-5; D may match TRBD1 or TRBD2 (5 bases each). The CDR3 totals 15 residues. Trimming shortened V by 10 bases and J by 0 bases, and 18 bases separated the two germline ends. CDR1 and CDR2 (germline): LGHDT, YNNKEL (reference sequence). The chain's CDR3 is CATGLGTGYQETQYF. The CDR3 DNA reads TGTGCCACCGGACTGGGGACGGGGTACCAAGAGACCCAGTACTTC.

This clonotype has a handful of counts. The chain employs TRBV5-4 and TRBJ1-1; D unclear. Trimming removed 3 bases from V and 2 bases from J, with 11 bases in between. CDR3 length equals 14 residues. CDR1 and CDR2 (germline): SGHNT, YYREEE (reference sequence). CDR3 in amino acids: CASSSRTINTEAFF. The CDR3 DNA follows: TGTGCCAGCAGCTCTAGGACGATAAACACTGAAGCTTTCTTT. Variable domain in full (rest from reference TRBV5-4 and TRBJ1-1): ETGVTQSPTHLIKTRGQQVTLRCSSQSGHNTVSWYQQALGQGPQFIFQYYREEENGRGNFPPRFSGLQFPNYSSELNVNALELDDSALYLCASSSRTINTEAFFGQGTRLTVV.

The V and J genes are TRBV6-5 and TRBJ2-3; TRBD2 matches 8 bases. This CDR3 contains 16 residues. Germline loops: CDR1 MNHEY, CDR2 SVGAGI. V lost 4 bases, J lost 3 bases, and 9 bases stayed unmatched. This chain's CDR3 is CASSSPGGGGTDTQYF. CDR3 bases: TGTGCCAGCAGTTCCCCCGGGGGGGGCGGTACAGATACGCAGTATTTT.

This chain connects TRBV6-1 to TRBJ2-5, with 12 bases identical to TRBD2. The CDR3 is 16 residues long. V trimming: 3 bases; J trimming: 7 bases; junction bases outside the gene matches: 9. Germline CDR1 reads MNHNS; CDR2 reads SASEGT. For the CDR3, the DNA is TGTGCCAGCAGTGAGGTTCTAGCGGGAGGGTTTGGGACCCAGTACTTC. It specifies CASSEVLAGGFGTQYF.

This clonotype has ten or more counts. The J gene is TRBJ2-4, the V gene TRBV29-1, with unresolved D. V was pared by 7 bases and J by 1 base, with 11 bases between. This CDR3 is 13 amino acids long. From germline, CDR1 is SQVTM and CDR2 ANQGSEA. The CDR3 DNA reads as TGCAGCGCCGCAAACTACGCCAAAAACATTCAGTACTTC. This codes for CSAANYAKNIQYF. The whole variable domain, filled in from reference TRBV29-1 and TRBJ2-4, reads SAVISQKPSRDICQRGTSLTIQCQVDSQVTMMFWYRQQPGQSLTLIATANQGSEATYESGFVIDKFPISRPNLTFSTLTVSNMSPEDSSIYLCSAANYAKNIQYFGAGTRLSVL.

This clonotype has at least ten counts. This chain joins TRBV7-6 and TRBJ2-2; 9 nucleotides align to TRBD2. The germline gives CDR1 SGHVS, CDR2 FNYEAQ. This CDR3 region has 17 residues. Trimming at V came to 2 bases and at J to 0 bases, leaving 4 bases not matched to a gene. CDR3 region: CASSLFTSGPNTGELFF. Written as DNA, the CDR3 is TGTGCCAGCAGCTTATTTACTAGCGGGCCGAACACCGGGGAGCTGTTTTTT.

This clonotype was found many times. The rearrangement joins TRBV7-3 to TRBJ2-1, with D hard to call. V was shortened by 2 bases and J by 6 bases, with 8 bases between the two germline ends. Germline assignment: CDR1 SGHTA and CDR2 FQGTGA. This CDR3 is built from 13 residues. In DNA, the CDR3 is TGTGCCAGCAGCTTAGGAAAGTCCAATGAGCAGTTCTTC. This encodes CASSLGKSNEQFF.

Remarks on this clonotype: At one of its ends the junction is not consistent with the germline gene, which may arise from a read error. The CDR3 spells CTSSSGTGGFNSGNTIYF. The CDR3 coding sequence is TGTACCAGCAGCTCCGGGACGGGGGGTTTTAACTCTGGAAACACCATATATTTT. The chain combines TRBV2 with TRBJ1-3; perhaps TRBD1 as D (5 bases). The length of the CDR3 is 18 residues. Per germline, CDR1 SNHLY and CDR2 FYNNEI.

This clonotype appeared a few times. The chain couples TRBV7-2 to TRBJ2-3; 10 positions agree with TRBD1. The CDR3 extends over 16 amino acids. J gave up 4 bases and V 0 bases, and 4 bases lay outside the gene matches. The germline CDR1 and CDR2 sequences are SGHTA and FQGNSA. The DNA of the CDR3 is TGTGCCAGCAGCTTAGCCATGACAGGGGGCGCAGATACGCAGTATTTT. Its translation is CASSLAMTGGADTQYF.

This chain links TRBV7-2 with TRBJ2-3; 8 nucleotides line up with TRBD2. Per germline, CDR1 SGHTA and CDR2 FQGNSA. V lost 6 bases and J lost 5; bases outside the gene matches: 10. This CDR3 is built from 15 residues. Here the CDR3 reads CASSRGGRKRDTQYF. Here the CDR3 DNA reads TGTGCCAGCAGTAGAGGCGGGAGGAAGAGAGATACGCAGTATTTT.

The V gene is TRBV10-3, the J gene TRBJ2-1, with 10 bases identical to TRBD1. The trim removed 11 bases at V and 7 bases at J, leaving 14 bases unmatched. Germline V lookup: CDR1 ENHRY, CDR2 SYGVKD. The CDR3 sequence is 15 residues long. DNA of the CDR3: TGTGCCCTCCCGACGGACAGGGGGTTTAATAATGAGCAGTTCTTC. Translated, it gives CALPTDRGFNNEQFF.

The chain links TRBV20-1 to TRBJ2-7; D call uncertain. Germline assignment: CDR1 DFQATT and CDR2 SNEGSKA (reference sequence). This CDR3 is built from 11 residues. DNA of the CDR3: TGCAGCCTCCCGTTTGGGCAAGAGCAGTACTTC. It codes for CSLPFGQEQYF.

J is TRBJ2-3 and V is TRBV2; 10 nucleotides align to TRBD2. CDR1 and CDR2 from the germline V gene are SNHLY and FYNNEI. The CDR3 has 18 amino acids. V lost 11 bases to trimming and J lost 2 bases; unmatched junction nucleotides: 19. CDR3 nucleotides: TGTGCCTTCTGTTACAGGCTAGCGGGGGTTTCCCTCACAGATACGCAGTATTTT. Its protein product is CAFCYRLAGVSLTDTQYF.

This clonotype was seen many times. The gene calls are TRBV29-1 and TRBJ2-7; 8 bases map to TRBD1. The V gene end was trimmed by 7 bases and the J gene end by 4 bases; junction bases not matched to a gene: 6. The CDR3 totals 12 residues. From germline, CDR1 is SQVTM and CDR2 ANQGSEA. CDR3 protein: CSARTGRYEQYF. CDR3 nucleotide sequence: TGCAGCGCCCGGACAGGGAGGTACGAGCAGTACTTC.

This clonotype was observed many times. This chain uses TRBV12-3 or TRBV12-4 with TRBJ2-1, with 11 positions matching TRBD2. The CDR3 contains 15 residues. Trimming at V came to 6 bases and at J to 8 bases, leaving 9 bases not matched to a gene. The CDR3, as DNA: TGTGCCAGCAGGCTTACTAGCGGGGGAGGATATGAGCAGTTCTTC. Encoded protein: CASRLTSGGGYEQFF.

The rearrangement uses TRBV29-1 and TRBJ1-4, with 11 bases aligning to TRBD1. Germline V lookup: CDR1 SQVTM, CDR2 ANQGSEA. The CDR3 consists of 13 residues. V shed 3 bases, J shed 8 bases, and the junction held 2 bases outside the gene matches. The CDR3 region is CSVDGTGGEKLFF. The DNA of the CDR3 is TGCAGCGTTGACGGGACAGGGGGGGAAAAACTGTTTTTT. Based on the CDR3 plus reference TRBV29-1 and TRBJ1-4, the full variable domain is SAVISQKPSRDICQRGTSLTIQCQVDSQVTMMFWYRQQPGQSLTLIATANQGSEATYESGFVIDKFPISRPNLTFSTLTVSNMSPEDSSIYLCSVDGTGGEKLFFGSGTQLSVL.

J is TRBJ1-1 and V is TRBV6-1; D perhaps matches TRBD1 (6 bases). The CDR3 length is 14 residues. Trimming removed 7 bases from V and 0 bases from J, with 12 bases in between. Germline V gene sequence: CDR1 MNHNS, CDR2 SASEGT. DNA for the CDR3: TGTGCCAGCACCGGGACACCTATGAACACTGAAGCTTTCTTT. Protein: CASTGTPMNTEAFF.